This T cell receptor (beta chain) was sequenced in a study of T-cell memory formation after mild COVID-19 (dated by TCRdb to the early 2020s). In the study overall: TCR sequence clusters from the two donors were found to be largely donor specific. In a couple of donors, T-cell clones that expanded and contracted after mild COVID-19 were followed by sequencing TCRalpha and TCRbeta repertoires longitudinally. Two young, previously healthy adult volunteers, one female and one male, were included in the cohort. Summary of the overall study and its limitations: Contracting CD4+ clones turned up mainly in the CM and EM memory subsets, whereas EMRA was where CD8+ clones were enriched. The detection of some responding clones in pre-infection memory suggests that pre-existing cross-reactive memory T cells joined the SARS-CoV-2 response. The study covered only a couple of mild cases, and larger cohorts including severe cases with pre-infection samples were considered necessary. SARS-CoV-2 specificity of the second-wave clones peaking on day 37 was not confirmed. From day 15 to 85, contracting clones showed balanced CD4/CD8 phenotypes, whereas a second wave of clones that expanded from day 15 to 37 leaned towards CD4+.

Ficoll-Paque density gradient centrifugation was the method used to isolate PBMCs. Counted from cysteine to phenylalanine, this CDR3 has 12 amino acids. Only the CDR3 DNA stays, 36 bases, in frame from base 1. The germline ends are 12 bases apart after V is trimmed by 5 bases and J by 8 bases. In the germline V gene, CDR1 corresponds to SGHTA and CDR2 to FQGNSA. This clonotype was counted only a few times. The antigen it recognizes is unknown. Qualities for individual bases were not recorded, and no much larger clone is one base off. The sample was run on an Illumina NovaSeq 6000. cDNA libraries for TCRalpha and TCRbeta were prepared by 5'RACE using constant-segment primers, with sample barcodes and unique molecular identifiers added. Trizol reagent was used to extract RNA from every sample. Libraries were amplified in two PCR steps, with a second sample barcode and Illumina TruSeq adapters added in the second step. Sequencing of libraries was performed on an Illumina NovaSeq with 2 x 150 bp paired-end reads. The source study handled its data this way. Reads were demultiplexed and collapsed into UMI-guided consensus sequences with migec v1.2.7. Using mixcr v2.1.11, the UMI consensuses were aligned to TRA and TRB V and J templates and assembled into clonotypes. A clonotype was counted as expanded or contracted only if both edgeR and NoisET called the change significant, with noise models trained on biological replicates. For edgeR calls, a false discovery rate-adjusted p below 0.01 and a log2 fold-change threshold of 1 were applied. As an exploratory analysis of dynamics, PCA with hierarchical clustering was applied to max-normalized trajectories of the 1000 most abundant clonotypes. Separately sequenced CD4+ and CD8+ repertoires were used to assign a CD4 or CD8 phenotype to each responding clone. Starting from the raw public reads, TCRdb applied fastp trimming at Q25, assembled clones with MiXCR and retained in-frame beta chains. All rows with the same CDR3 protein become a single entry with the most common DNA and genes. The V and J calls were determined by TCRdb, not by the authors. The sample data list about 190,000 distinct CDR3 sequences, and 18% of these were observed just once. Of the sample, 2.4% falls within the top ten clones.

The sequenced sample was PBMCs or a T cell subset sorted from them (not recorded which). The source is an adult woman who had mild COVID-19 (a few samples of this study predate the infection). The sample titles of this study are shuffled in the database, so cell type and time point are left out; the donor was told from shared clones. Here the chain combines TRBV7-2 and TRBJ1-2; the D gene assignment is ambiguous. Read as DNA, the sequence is TGTGCCAGCAGCGGAACGGCAGAAGGCTACACCTTC. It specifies CASSGTAEGYTF.